These 18 T cell receptor beta chains were all obtained from the same sample, sequenced in a study of tumor and adjacent non-tumor tissue in lung cancer. A modified ARM-PCR protocol with three rounds of nested PCR amplified TCRbeta. In TCRdb, the multiplex PCR reads were re-called with MiXCR into one record per CDR3 protein. This table holds around 39,000 distinct CDR3 sequences, approximately 61% found once. The template was RNA from unsorted bulk tissue. The normal lung tissue was taken more than 3 cm from the tumor edge. The sequenced material came from distant non-tumor lung tissue. Receptors were obtained from a man over 45 with non-small cell lung cancer.

This sequence joins TRBV12-3 or TRBV12-4 and TRBJ2-7; 10 nucleotides agree with TRBD1. CDR3 length: 14 amino acids. The V gene end was trimmed by 10 bases and the J gene end by 12 bases; junction bases not matched to a gene: 18. In nucleotides, the CDR3 is TGTGCCAACAAAGGAACGGGACAGGGGCCGATGTCGTACTTC. As protein: CANKGTGQGPMSYF.

With respect to this clonotype: One end of the junction varies from germline; a read error may be responsible. The V gene is TRBV20-1, the J gene TRBJ2-2; 11 bases are shared with TRBD2. The CDR3 is made up of 16 amino acids. CDR1 and CDR2 from the germline V gene are DFQATT and SNEGSKA (reference sequence). The DNA of the CDR3 is TGCAATGCTAGACCTACTAGCGGGAGCGACACCTGGGAGCTGTTTTTT. Translated, it gives CNARPTSGSDTWELFF.

This clonotype came up a few times. A much larger clone differs from this one at a single base, so this may be a read error. V usage is TRBV29-1 and J usage is TRBJ2-7, with a weak D call TRBD2 (5 bases). In germline, CDR1 is SQVTM, CDR2 ANQGSEA. The CDR3 runs to 16 residues. V lost 4 bases, J lost 3 bases, and 22 bases lay in between. In nucleotides, the CDR3 is TGCAGCGTTGTTAATCCGGAGGTGGGTAGTAACTACGAGCAGTACTTC. The encoded protein is CSVVNPEVGSNYEQYF.

V usage is TRBV4-1 and J usage is TRBJ1-4; D unclear. This CDR3 contains 16 residues. Trimming pared 4 bases from V and 1 base from J, leaving 13 bases between. Per the germline V gene, CDR1 is MGHRA and CDR2 is YSYEKL. CDR3 protein: CASSLGSFGTNEKLFF. DNA for the CDR3: TGCGCCAGCAGCCTTGGCAGTTTCGGAACTAATGAAAAACTGTTTTTT.

This clonotype was seen more than once but under ten times. Possible read error: a much larger clone is one base away. The J gene is TRBJ2-1, the V gene TRBV5-6; no firm D call. This CDR3 has 15 amino acids. V dropped 0 bases and J dropped 4 bases, with 11 bases sitting between them. Germline-derived CDR1 and CDR2 are SGHDT and YYEEEE. The CDR3 nucleotides are TGTGCCAGCAGCTTGGCTTGGTTATCTTACAATGAGCAGTTCTTC. As protein: CASSLAWLSYNEQFF.

With respect to this clonotype: The junction does not match germline at one end; this may be a read error. The V and J genes are TRBV29-1 and TRBJ2-7, with 8 bases matching TRBD1. CDR1 and CDR2 (germline): SQVTM, ANQGSEA. CDR3 length: 11 residues. CDR3 amino acids: CSALTGVEQYF. CDR3 coding DNA: TGTAGCGCACTGACAGGGGTCGAGCAATACTTC.

The J gene is TRBJ1-2, the V gene TRBV5-1, with 7 bases aligning to TRBD1. The ends lost 1 base at V and 8 bases at J; junction bases unmatched: 5. The CDR3 spans 13 residues. Germline loops: CDR1 SGHRS, CDR2 YFSETQ. CDR3 loop: CASSLNTDRGYTF. The CDR3 DNA reads as TGCGCCAGCAGCTTGAATACGGACAGGGGCTACACCTTC.

The chain recombines TRBV25-1 with TRBJ1-4; 10 bases fit TRBD1. Germline V CDR1 and CDR2: MGHDK, SYGVNS. V gave up 10 bases and J gave up 8 bases; unmatched junction bases: 7. This CDR3 contains 13 residues. Here the CDR3 reads CAIRQGAWEKLFF. The CDR3 nucleotides are TGTGCCATCCGACAGGGGGCTTGGGAAAAACTGTTTTTT.

This clonotype was detected many times. The chain recombines TRBV28 with TRBJ1-5; D not resolved. V was cut by 4 bases and J by 7 bases, with 8 bases left in between. The CDR3 consists of 12 residues. Germline V gene data show CDR1 as MDHEN and CDR2 as SYDVKM. As DNA, the CDR3 is TGTGCCAGCAGTTCGGTAGGGCAGCCCCAGCATTTT. Its protein product is CASSSVGQPQHF.

Turning to this clonotype: Being one base from a much bigger clone, this may be a read error. The chain couples TRBV7-8 to TRBJ1-1; 9 bases are a match to TRBD1. Germline V lookup: CDR1 SGHVS, CDR2 FQNEAQ. This CDR3 is built from 12 residues. Losses at the gene ends were 7 bases for V and 11 bases for J; bases not matched to a gene: 8. The CDR3 DNA follows: TGTGCCAGCATTCACGACGGGACAGGGGCTTTCTTT. Translating gives CASIHDGTGAFF.

Notes on this clonotype: An end of the junction differs from the germline gene, which may be a read error. The chain carries TRBV11-2 and TRBJ2-3, with D uncertain. This CDR3 region has 12 residues. Germline V lookup: CDR1 SGHAT, CDR2 FQNNGV. The CDR3 DNA reads TGTACCAGCAGTCCAACCATAGATACGCAGTATTTT. This codes for CTSSPTIDTQYF. Full variable domain (remainder filled in from reference TRBV11-2 and TRBJ2-3): EAGVAQSPRYKIIEKRQSVAFWCNPISGHATLYWYQQILGQGPKLLIQFQNNGVVDDSQLPKDRFSAERLKGVDSTLKIQPAKLEDSAVYLCTSSPTIDTQYFGPGTRLTVL.

The chain uses TRBV28 and TRBJ2-1; D not certain. V was shortened by 10 bases and J by 4 bases, with 14 bases between the two germline ends. CDR3 length equals 13 residues. Germline CDR1 is MDHEN and CDR2 is SYDVKM. The CDR3 reads CANNMTEYNEQFF. DNA of the CDR3: TGTGCCAACAATATGACGGAGTACAATGAGCAGTTCTTC.

Regarding this clonotype: This CDR3 fails to terminate in the conserved phenylalanine or tryptophan, so it likely reflects a read error. The rearrangement links TRBV30 to TRBJ2-1; 7 bases agree with TRBD2. The CDR3 runs 14 residues. From germline, CDR1 is GTSNPN and CDR2 SVGIG (reference sequence). CDR3 residues: CTWSGTGGGNEQFI. The CDR3 nucleotides are TGTACCTGGAGTGGGACTGGCGGGGGCAATGAGCAGTTCATC.

The sample holds a few counts of this clonotype. J is TRBJ1-5 and V is TRBV20-1; a weak D match, TRBD1 (6 bases). Per the germline V gene, CDR1 is DFQATT and CDR2 is SNEGSKA (reference sequence). With 6 bases removed from V and 0 bases from J, the gap between germline ends came to 9 bases. This CDR3 is built from 13 residues. The CDR3 loop is CSAQGYSNQPQHF. Here the CDR3 DNA reads TGCAGTGCCCAGGGGTATAGCAATCAGCCCCAGCATTTT.

About this clonotype itself: This may stem from a read error, because a much larger clone lies one nucleotide away. This chain connects TRBV20-1 to TRBJ2-1; TRBD2 agrees at 8 bases. In germline, CDR1 is DFQATT, CDR2 SNEGSKA (reference sequence). This CDR3 has 13 residues. CDR3 in amino acids: CSAEWTSYIEQFF. The CDR3 region has the DNA TGCAGTGCCGAGTGGACTAGCTACATTGAGCAGTTCTTC.

About this clonotype: The junction does not match germline at one end; this may be a read error. The chain uses TRBV6-5 and TRBJ2-5; 8 bases map to TRBD1. This CDR3 is 13 amino acids long. Looked up from germline, CDR1 is MNHEY and CDR2 is SVGAGI. CDR3 residues: CVSSYSRTGPQYF. The CDR3 nucleotides are TGTGTCAGCAGTTACTCTCGGACAGGGCCCCAGTACTTC.

CDR3: CASSLFGRGANEQYF. The CDR3 DNA reads TGTGCCAGCAGCTTATTCGGACGGGGGGCCAACGAGCAGTACTTC. The genes are TRBV7-9 and TRBJ2-7, with a weak D call TRBD2 (7 bases). The germline V and J ends were trimmed by 2 bases and 5 bases, with 16 bases remaining between them. The CDR3 consists of 15 residues. The germline gives CDR1 SEHNR, CDR2 FQNEAQ (reference sequence).

Worth noting for this clonotype: The junction and the germline gene differ at one end; a read error may be behind it. The chain joins TRBV10-3 to TRBJ1-1; perhaps TRBD1 as D (5 bases). Germline CDR1 is ENHRY and CDR2 is SYGVKD. CDR3 length: 14 residues. Written as DNA, the CDR3 is TGTGCCTTCAGCCAACAGGTCCTGAACACTGAAGCTTTCTTT. It specifies CAFSQQVLNTEAFF.